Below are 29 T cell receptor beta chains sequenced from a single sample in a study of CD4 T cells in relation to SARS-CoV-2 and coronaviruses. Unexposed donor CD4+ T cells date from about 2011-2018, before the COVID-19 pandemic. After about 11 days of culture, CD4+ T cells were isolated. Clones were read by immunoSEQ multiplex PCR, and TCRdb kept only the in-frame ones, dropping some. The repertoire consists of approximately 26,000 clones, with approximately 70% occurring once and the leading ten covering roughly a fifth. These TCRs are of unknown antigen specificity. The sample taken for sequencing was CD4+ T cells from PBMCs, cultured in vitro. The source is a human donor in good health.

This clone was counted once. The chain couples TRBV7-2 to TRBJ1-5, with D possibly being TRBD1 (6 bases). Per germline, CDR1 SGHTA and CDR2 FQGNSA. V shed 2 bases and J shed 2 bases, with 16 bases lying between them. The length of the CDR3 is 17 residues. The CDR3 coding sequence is TGTGCCAGCAGCTTACAGACCAGGGGTCAAGGCAATCAGCCCCAGCATTTT. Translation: CASSLQTRGQGNQPQHF.

The CDR3 sequence is CASSKPSTDTQYF. The CDR3 DNA reads TGTGCCAGCTCCAAGCCAAGCACAGATACGCAGTATTTT. The chain recombines TRBV9 with TRBJ2-3, with D uncertain. The CDR3 contains 13 residues. The V end lost 7 bases, the J end lost 0 bases, and 9 bases lay between the germline ends. The germline V gene encodes CDR1 SGDLS and CDR2 YYNGEE.

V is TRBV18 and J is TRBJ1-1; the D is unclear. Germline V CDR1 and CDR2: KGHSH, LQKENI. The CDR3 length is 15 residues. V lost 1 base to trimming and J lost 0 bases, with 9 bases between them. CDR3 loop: CASSPLGPLNTEAFF. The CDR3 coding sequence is TGTGCCAGCTCACCACTTGGGCCCCTGAACACTGAAGCTTTCTTT.

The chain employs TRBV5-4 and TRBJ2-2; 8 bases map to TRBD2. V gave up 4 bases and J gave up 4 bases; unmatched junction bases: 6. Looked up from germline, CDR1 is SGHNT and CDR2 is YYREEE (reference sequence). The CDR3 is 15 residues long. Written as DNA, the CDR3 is TGTGCCAGCAGCGGGGTAGCGGGGATCACCGGGGAGCTGTTTTTT. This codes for CASSGVAGITGELFF. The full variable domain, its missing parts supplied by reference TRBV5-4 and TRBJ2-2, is ETGVTQSPTHLIKTRGQQVTLRCSSQSGHNTVSWYQQALGQGPQFIFQYYREEENGRGNFPPRFSGLQFPNYSSELNVNALELDDSALYLCASSGVAGITGELFFGEGSRLTVL.

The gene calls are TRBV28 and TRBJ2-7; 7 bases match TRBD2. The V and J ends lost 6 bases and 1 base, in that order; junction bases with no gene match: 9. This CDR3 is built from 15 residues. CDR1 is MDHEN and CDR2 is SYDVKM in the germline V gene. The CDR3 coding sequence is TGTGCCAGCAGCGGGTGGGCTAGCGGTTCCTACGAGCAGTACTTC. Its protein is CASSGWASGSYEQYF. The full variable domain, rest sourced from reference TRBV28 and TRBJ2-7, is DVKVTQSSRYLVKRTGEKVFLECVQDMDHENMFWYRQDPGLGLRLIYFSYDVKMKEKGDIPEGYSVSREKKERFSLILESASTNQTSMYLCASSGWASGSYEQYFGPGTRLTVT.

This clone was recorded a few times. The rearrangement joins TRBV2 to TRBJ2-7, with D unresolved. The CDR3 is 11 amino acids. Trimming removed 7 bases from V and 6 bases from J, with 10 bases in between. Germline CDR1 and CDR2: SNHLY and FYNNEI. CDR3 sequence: CASNYRVEQYF. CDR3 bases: TGTGCCAGCAACTACCGGGTCGAGCAGTACTTC.

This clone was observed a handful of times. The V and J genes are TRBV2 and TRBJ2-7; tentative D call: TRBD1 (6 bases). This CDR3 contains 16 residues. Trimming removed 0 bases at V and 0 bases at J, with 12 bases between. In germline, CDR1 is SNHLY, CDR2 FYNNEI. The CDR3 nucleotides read TGTGCCAGCAGTGAAGCCGGACAGCCTAGCTCCTACGAGCAGTACTTC. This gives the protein CASSEAGQPSSYEQYF.

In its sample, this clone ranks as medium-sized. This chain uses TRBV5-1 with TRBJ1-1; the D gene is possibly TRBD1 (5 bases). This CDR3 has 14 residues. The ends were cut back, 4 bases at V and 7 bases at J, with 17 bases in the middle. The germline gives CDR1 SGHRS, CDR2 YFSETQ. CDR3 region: CASSLKTATNEAFF. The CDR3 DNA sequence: TGCGCCAGCAGCCTCAAGACAGCTACCAATGAAGCTTTCTTT.

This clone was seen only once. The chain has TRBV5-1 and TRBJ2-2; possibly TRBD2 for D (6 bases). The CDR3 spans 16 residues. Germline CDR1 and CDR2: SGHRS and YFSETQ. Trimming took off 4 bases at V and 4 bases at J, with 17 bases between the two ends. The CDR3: CASSGAGGRGTGELFF. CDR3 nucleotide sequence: TGCGCCAGCAGCGGGGCCGGGGGAAGGGGCACCGGGGAGCTGTTTTTT. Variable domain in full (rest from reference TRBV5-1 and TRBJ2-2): KAGVTQTPRYLIKTRGQQVTLSCSPISGHRSVSWYQQTPGQGLQFLFEYFSETQRNKGNFPGRFSGRQFSNSRSEMNVSTLELGDSALYLCASSGAGGRGTGELFFGEGSRLTVL.

CDR3 amino acids: CASSLGTVRDSPLHF. The CDR3 region has the DNA TGTGCCAGCAGCTTAGGGACAGTGAGGGATTCACCCCTCCACTTT. The rearrangement uses TRBV7-9 and TRBJ1-6, with D perhaps TRBD1 (6 bases). CDR3 size: 15 residues. Germline assignment: CDR1 SEHNR and CDR2 FQNEAQ (reference sequence). V was pared by 1 base and J by 8 bases, with 12 bases between. Filled out from reference TRBV7-9 and TRBJ1-6, the complete variable domain reads DTGVSQNPRHKITKRGQNVTFRCDPISEHNRLYWYRQTLGQGPEFLTYFQNEAQLEKSRLLSDRFSAERPKGSFSTLEIQRTEQGDSAMYLCASSLGTVRDSPLHFGNGTRLTVT.

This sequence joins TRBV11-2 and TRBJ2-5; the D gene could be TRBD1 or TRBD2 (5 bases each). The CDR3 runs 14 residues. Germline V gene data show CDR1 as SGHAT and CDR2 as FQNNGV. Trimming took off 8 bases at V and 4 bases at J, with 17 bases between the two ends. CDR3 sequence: CASGLRGVSETQYF. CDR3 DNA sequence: TGTGCCAGCGGGCTTAGAGGGGTGTCAGAGACCCAGTACTTC. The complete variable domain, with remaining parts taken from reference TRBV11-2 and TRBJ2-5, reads EAGVAQSPRYKIIEKRQSVAFWCNPISGHATLYWYQQILGQGPKLLIQFQNNGVVDDSQLPKDRFSAERLKGVDSTLKIQPAKLEDSAVYLCASGLRGVSETQYFGPGTRLLVL.

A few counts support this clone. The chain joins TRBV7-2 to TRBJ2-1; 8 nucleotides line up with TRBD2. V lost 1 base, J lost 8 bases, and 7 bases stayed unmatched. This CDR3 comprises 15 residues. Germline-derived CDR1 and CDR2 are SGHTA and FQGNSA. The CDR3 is CASSLVGAGGDEQFF. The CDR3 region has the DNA TGTGCCAGCAGCTTAGTAGGGGCGGGGGGCGATGAGCAGTTCTTC.

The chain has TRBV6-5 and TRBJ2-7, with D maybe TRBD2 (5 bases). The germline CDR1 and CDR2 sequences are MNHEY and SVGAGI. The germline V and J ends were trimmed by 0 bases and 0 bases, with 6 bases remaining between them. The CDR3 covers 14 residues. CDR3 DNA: TGTGCCAGCAGTTACTCTCGGGGCTCCTACGAGCAGTACTTC. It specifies CASSYSRGSYEQYF.

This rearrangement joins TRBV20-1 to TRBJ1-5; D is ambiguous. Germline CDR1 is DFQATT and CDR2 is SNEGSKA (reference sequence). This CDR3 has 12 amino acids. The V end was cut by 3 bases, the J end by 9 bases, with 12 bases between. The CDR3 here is CSASEGKPPQHF. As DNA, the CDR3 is TGCAGTGCTAGTGAAGGGAAACCGCCCCAGCATTTT.

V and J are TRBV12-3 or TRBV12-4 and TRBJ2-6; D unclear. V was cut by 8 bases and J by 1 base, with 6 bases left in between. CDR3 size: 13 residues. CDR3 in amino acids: CASGVSGANVLTF. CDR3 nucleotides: TGTGCCAGCGGGGTGTCTGGGGCCAACGTCCTGACTTTC.

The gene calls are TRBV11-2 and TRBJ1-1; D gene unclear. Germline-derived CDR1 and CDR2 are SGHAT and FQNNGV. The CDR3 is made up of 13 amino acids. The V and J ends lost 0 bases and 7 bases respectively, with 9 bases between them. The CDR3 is CASSLDGLGEAFF. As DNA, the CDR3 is TGTGCCAGCAGCTTAGATGGGTTGGGTGAAGCTTTCTTT.

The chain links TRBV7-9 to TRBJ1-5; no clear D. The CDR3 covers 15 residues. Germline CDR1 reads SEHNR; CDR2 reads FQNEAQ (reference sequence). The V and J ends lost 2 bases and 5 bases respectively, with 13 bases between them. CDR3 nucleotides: TGTGCCAGCAGCTTATCATCCCCGGCGGATCAGCCCCAGCATTTT. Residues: CASSLSSPADQPQHF. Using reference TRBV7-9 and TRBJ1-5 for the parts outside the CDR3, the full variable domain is DTGVSQNPRHKITKRGQNVTFRCDPISEHNRLYWYRQTLGQGPEFLTYFQNEAQLEKSRLLSDRFSAERPKGSFSTLEIQRTEQGDSAMYLCASSLSSPADQPQHFGDGTRLSIL.

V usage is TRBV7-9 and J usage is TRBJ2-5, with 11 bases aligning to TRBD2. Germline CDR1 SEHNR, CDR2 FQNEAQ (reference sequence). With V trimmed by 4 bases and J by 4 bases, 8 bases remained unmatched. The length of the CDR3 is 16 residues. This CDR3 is CASSYRSGGARETQYF. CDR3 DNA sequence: TGTGCCAGCAGCTACCGTAGCGGGGGGGCACGAGAGACCCAGTACTTC.

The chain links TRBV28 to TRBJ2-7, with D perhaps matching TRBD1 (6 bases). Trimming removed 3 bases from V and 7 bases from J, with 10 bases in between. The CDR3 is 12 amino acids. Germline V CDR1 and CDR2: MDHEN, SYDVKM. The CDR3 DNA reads TGTGCCAGCAGTTTGTGGGACAAAGAGCAGTACTTC. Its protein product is CASSLWDKEQYF.

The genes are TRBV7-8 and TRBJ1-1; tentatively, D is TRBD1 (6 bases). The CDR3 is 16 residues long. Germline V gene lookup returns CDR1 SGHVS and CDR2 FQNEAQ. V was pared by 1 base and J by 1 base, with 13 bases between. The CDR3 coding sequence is TGTGCCAGCAGCTTAGGCAGGGGCATCGGGAACACTGAAGCTTTCTTT. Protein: CASSLGRGIGNTEAFF.

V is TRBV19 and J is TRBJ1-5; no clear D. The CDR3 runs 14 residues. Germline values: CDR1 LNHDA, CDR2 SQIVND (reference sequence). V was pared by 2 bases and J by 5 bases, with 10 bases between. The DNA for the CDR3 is TGTGCCAGTAGTATATTTGAGGGCGATCAGCCCCAGCATTTT. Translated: CASSIFEGDQPQHF.

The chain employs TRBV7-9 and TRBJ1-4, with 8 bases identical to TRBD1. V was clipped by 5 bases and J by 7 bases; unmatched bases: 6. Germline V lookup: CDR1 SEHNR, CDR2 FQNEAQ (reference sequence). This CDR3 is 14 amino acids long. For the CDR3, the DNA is TGTGCCAGCAGCCGGACAGGGCGAGCTGAAAAACTGTTTTTT. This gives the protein CASSRTGRAEKLFF.

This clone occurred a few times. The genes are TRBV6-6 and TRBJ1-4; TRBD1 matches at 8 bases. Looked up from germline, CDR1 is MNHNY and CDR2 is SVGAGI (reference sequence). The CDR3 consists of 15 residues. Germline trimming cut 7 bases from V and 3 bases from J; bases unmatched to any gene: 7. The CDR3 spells CASTRGDRPNEKLFF. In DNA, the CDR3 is TGTGCCAGCACCAGAGGGGACAGGCCTAATGAAAAACTGTTTTTT.

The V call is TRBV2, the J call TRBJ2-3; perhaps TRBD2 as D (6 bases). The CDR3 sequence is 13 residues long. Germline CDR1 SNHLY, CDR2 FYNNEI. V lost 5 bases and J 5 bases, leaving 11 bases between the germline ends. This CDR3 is CASSPQGGDTQYF. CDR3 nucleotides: TGTGCCAGCAGTCCTCAGGGAGGAGATACGCAGTATTTT.

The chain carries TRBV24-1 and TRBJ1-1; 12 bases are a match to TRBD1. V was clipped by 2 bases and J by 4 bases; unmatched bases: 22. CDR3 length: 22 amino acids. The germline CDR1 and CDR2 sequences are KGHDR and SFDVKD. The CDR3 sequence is CATSDSHTRGGQGAREGTEAFF. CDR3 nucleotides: TGTGCCACCAGTGATTCGCACACGAGGGGGGGACAGGGGGCGCGGGAGGGCACTGAAGCTTTCTTT.

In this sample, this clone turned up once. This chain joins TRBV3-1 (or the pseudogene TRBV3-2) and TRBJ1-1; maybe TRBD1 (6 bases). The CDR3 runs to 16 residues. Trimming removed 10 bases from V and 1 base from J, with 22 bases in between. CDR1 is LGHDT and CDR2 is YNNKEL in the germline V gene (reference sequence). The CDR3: CATLKAIQGTNTEAFF. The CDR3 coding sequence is TGTGCCACACTTAAGGCCATACAGGGTACGAACACTGAAGCTTTCTTT.

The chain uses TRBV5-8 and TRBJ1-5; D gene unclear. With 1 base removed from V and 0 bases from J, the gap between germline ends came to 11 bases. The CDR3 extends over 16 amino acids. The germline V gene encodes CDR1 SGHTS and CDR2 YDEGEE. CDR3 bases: TGTGCCAGCAGCTTGATCCCGGCATATAGCAATCAGCCCCAGCATTTT. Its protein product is CASSLIPAYSNQPQHF.

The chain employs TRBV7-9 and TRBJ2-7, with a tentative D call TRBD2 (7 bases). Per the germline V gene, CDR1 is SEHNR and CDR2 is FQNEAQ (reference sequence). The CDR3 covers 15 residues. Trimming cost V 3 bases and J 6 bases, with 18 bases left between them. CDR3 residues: CASSLEFGGLLEQYF. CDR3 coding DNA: TGTGCCAGCAGCTTGGAATTCGGGGGGCTCCTCGAGCAGTACTTC.

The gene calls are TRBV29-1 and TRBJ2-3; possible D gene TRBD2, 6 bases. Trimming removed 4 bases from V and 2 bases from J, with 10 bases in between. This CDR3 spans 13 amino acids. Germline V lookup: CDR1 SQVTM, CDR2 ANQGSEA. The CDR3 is CSVATRITDTQYF. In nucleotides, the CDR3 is TGCAGCGTTGCGACTAGGATCACAGATACGCAGTATTTT.